The clone carrying this T cell receptor beta chain appeared a few times. The sample comes from a study of T cells after yellow fever vaccination. The CDR3 length is 15 residues. CDR1 is MGHRA and CDR2 is YSYEKL in the germline V gene. V was trimmed by 3 bases and J by 9 bases, leaving 18 bases between them. TCRdb re-called the 5' RACE reads through MiXCR, storing one row per CDR3 protein. This sample has about 340,000 distinct CDR3 sequences, with 7.5% to 9% found just once. The genes are TRBV4-1 and TRBJ2-1, with a tentative D call TRBD1 (5 bases). The receptor comes from a young man who received the YFV17D yellow fever vaccine. The input for sequencing was PBMCs, taken on the day of the first yellow fever vaccination. Here the CDR3 reads CASSQPGSRRSEQFF. The CDR3 nucleotides read TGCGCCAGCAGCCAGCCAGGGTCGAGGCGAAGTGAGCAGTTCTTC.